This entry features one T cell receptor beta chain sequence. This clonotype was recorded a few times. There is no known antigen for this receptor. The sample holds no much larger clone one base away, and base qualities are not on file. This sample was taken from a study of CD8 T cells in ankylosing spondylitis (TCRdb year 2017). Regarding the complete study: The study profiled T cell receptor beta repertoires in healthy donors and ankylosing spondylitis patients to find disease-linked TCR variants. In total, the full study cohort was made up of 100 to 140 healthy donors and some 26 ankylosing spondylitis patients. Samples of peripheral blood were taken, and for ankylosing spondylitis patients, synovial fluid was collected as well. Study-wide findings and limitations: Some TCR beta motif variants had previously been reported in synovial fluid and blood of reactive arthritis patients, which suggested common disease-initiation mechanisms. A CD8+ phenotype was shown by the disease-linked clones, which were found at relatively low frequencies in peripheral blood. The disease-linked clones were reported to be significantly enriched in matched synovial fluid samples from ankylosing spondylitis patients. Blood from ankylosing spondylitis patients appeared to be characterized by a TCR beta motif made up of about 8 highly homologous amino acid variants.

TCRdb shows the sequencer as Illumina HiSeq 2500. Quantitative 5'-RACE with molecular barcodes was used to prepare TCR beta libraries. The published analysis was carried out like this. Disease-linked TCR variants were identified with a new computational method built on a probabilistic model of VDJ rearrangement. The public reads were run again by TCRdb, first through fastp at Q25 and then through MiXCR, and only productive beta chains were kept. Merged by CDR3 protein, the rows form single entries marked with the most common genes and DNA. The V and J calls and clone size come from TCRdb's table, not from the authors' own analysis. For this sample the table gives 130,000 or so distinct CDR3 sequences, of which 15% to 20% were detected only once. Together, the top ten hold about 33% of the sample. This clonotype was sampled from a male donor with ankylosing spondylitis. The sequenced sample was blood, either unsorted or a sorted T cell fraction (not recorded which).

The DNA sequence is given as TGTGCCAGCAGTTCGACGGGTGAGCAGTACTTC. Its translation reads: CASSSTGEQYF. Rearrangement joined TRBV9 to TRBJ2-7, with the D gene not confidently named. The germline V gene specifies SGDLS as CDR1 and YYNGEE as CDR2. Trimming removed 5 bases from V and 7 bases from J, leaving 10 bases between the germline ends. Including the terminal cysteine and phenylalanine, the CDR3 comprises 11 residues. The retained sequence is limited to the CDR3, 33 bases, with the frame set at the first base.